Shown below are 32 T cell receptor beta chains from a single sample sequenced in a study of T-cell memory formation after mild COVID-19. TCRdb analysed the 5' RACE reads with MiXCR anew, one entry per CDR3 protein. The sample gives approximately 290,000 distinct CDR3 sequences, 8% to 9% of which show up once; about 22% is in the top ten. What was sequenced was PBMCs or a T cell subset sorted from them (not recorded which). The source of these receptors is a man aged 18 to 35 who had mild COVID-19 (a few samples of this study predate the infection). Cell type and time point are not known.

This clonotype was detected ten times or more. CDR3 region: CASSPGVLRETQYF. The CDR3 DNA follows: TGTGCCAGCAGTCCCGGGGTGCTTAGAGAGACCCAGTACTTC. V usage is TRBV12-3 or TRBV12-4 and J usage is TRBJ2-5, with D possibly TRBD2 on 5 matching bases. CDR3 length: 14 residues. With 5 bases removed from V and 4 bases from J, the gap between germline ends came to 14 bases.

This clonotype was counted only a few times. The chain recombines TRBV9 with TRBJ2-7; D might be TRBD1 (6 bases). CDR1 is SGDLS and CDR2 is YYNGEE in the germline V gene. The germline V and J ends were trimmed by 2 bases and 4 bases, with 13 bases remaining between them. CDR3 size: 14 residues. The CDR3 reads CASSVAGGGYEQYF. The CDR3, as DNA: TGTGCCAGCAGCGTGGCTGGGGGCGGGTACGAGCAGTACTTC.

The chain recombines TRBV7-8 with TRBJ2-1, with a tentative D call TRBD1 (5 bases). Trimming removed 2 bases at V and 8 bases at J, with 16 bases between. There are 15 residues in the CDR3. Germline CDR1 is SGHVS and CDR2 is FQNEAQ. Here the CDR3 DNA reads TGTGCCAGCAGCTTACTTAAGGGGTTGGGCTATGAGCAGTTCTTC. Translated: CASSLLKGLGYEQFF.

This clonotype was found a few times. The chain links TRBV21-1 to TRBJ2-7. TRBV21-1 is assigned pseudogene status. This CDR3 has 13 amino acids. In DNA form, the CDR3 reads TGTGCCAGCAGCAAAGGGGTGGACTACGAGCAGTACGTC. Translating it yields CASSKGVDYEQYV.

CDR3 region: CASSLDGGHYEQYV. The CDR3 nucleotides are TGTGCCAGCAGTTTGGACGGAGGCCATTACGAGCAGTACGTC. The chain carries TRBV7-2 and TRBJ2-7; tentatively, D is TRBD2 (5 bases). Trimming shortened V by 6 bases and J by 4 bases, and 16 bases separated the two germline ends. The CDR3 spans 14 residues. Germline V CDR1 and CDR2: SGHTA, FQGNSA.

This clonotype was seen ten or more times. The V and J genes are TRBV4-2 and TRBJ2-2; D perhaps matches TRBD2 (7 bases). The CDR3 runs to 14 residues. The germline V gene encodes CDR1 LGHNA and CDR2 YNFKEQ. Trimming left V 8 bases short and J 4 bases short, with 14 bases between. The CDR3 coding sequence is TGTGCCAGCTCCCGGGGGGCGGTCACCGGGGAGCTGTTTTTT. Amino acids: CASSRGAVTGELFF.

This clonotype was seen at least ten times. The chain has TRBV11-2 and TRBJ2-7, with D unresolved. Trimming took 0 bases from V and 6 from J, leaving 9 bases between them. CDR3 length: 13 amino acids. Germline V gene lookup returns CDR1 SGHAT and CDR2 FQNNGV. CDR3 DNA sequence: TGTGCCAGCAGCTTAGATCAAATAGCCGAGCAGTACTTC. Its protein product is CASSLDQIAEQYF. Full variable domain (rest looked up from reference TRBV11-2 and TRBJ2-7): EAGVAQSPRYKIIEKRQSVAFWCNPISGHATLYWYQQILGQGPKLLIQFQNNGVVDDSQLPKDRFSAERLKGVDSTLKIQPAKLEDSAVYLCASSLDQIAEQYFGPGTRLTVT.

This clonotype was recorded many times. In DNA, the CDR3 is TGTGCCAGCAGCCGACTAGGTCAGTACGAGCAGTACTTC. Translating it yields CASSRLGQYEQYF. The gene calls are TRBV4-2 and TRBJ2-7, with D possibly TRBD2 on 6 matching bases. The CDR3 runs 13 residues. Germline V gives CDR1 LGHNA, CDR2 YNFKEQ. Deletions cut 4 bases from V and 4 bases from J, with 11 bases between.

The rearrangement uses TRBV5-8 and TRBJ2-5; D tentatively reads TRBD1 or TRBD2 (5 bases each). The V end was cut by 3 bases, the J end by 7 bases, with 19 bases between. Germline CDR1 SGHTS, CDR2 YDEGEE. There are 15 residues in the CDR3. In DNA, the CDR3 is TGTGCCAGCAGCTACACGGGAAACTTTGGGGGGACCCAGTACTTC. It specifies CASSYTGNFGGTQYF.

This clonotype has only a few counts. The chain is built from TRBV6-2 or TRBV6-3 and TRBJ1-2; D is unclear. This CDR3 spans 12 amino acids. With 7 bases removed from V and 7 bases from J, the gap between germline ends came to 13 bases. Germline loops: CDR1 MNHEY, CDR2 SVGEGT. Here the CDR3 reads CASTQEGLGYTF. In DNA form, the CDR3 reads TGTGCCAGCACCCAAGAGGGCCTTGGCTACACCTTC.

This clonotype was found many times. The rearrangement links TRBV5-1 to TRBJ2-1; D is unclear. The V gene lost 0 bases and the J gene lost 9 bases, with 10 bases spanning the gap. Looked up from germline, CDR1 is SGHRS and CDR2 is YFSETQ. This CDR3 region has 13 residues. The CDR3 loop reads CASSLVPAGEQFF. CDR3 coding DNA: TGCGCCAGCAGCTTGGTTCCGGCCGGTGAGCAGTTCTTC.

This clonotype showed up many times. The gene calls are TRBV20-1 and TRBJ2-2; 8 bases match TRBD2. The length of the CDR3 is 13 residues. Germline CDR1 reads DFQATT; CDR2 reads SNEGSKA (reference sequence). The CDR3 here is CSAGGANTGELFF. In nucleotides, the CDR3 is TGCAGCGCGGGGGGCGCGAACACCGGGGAGCTGTTTTTT.

The rearrangement joins TRBV7-3 to TRBJ2-1; TRBD2 aligns across 8 bases. Germline V gene data show CDR1 as SGHTA and CDR2 as FQGTGA. This CDR3 is 17 amino acids long. Trimming took 5 bases from V and 8 from J; bases not matched to a gene: 17. Here the CDR3 reads CASSPSVGPGGIYEQFF. Here the CDR3 DNA reads TGTGCCAGCAGCCCGTCGGTAGGTCCGGGGGGGATTTATGAGCAGTTCTTC.

This clonotype was counted only a few times. The V and J genes are TRBV7-9 and TRBJ1-5; 7 nucleotides align to TRBD1. The CDR3 consists of 15 residues. Germline V gene data show CDR1 as SEHNR and CDR2 as FQNEAQ (reference sequence). J was trimmed by 5 bases and V by 3 bases; bases with no gene match: 7. DNA of the CDR3: TGTGCCAGCAGCTTGGGGACAGCGGGGGATCAGCCCCAGCATTTT. Protein product: CASSLGTAGDQPQHF.

The chain uses TRBV7-6 and TRBJ2-7, with 7 bases aligning to TRBD2. Germline CDR1 SGHVS, CDR2 FNYEAQ. The junction had 3 bases not matched to a gene; V was cut back by 1 base and J by 0 bases. CDR3 length: 15 amino acids. The chain's CDR3 is CASSLGGRGSYEQYF. The CDR3 coding sequence is TGTGCCAGCAGCTTAGGAGGGAGGGGCTCCTACGAGCAGTACTTC.

The genes are TRBV12-3 or TRBV12-4 and TRBJ1-1, with D maybe TRBD1 (6 bases). The CDR3 consists of 13 residues. V was clipped by 4 bases and J by 7 bases, with 13 bases between them. The CDR3 protein is CASSSSGGREAFF. In DNA form, the CDR3 reads TGTGCCAGCAGTTCTTCCGGGGGCCGTGAAGCTTTCTTT.

This clonotype was seen only a few times. This rearrangement joins TRBV6-2 or TRBV6-3 to TRBJ2-1; 10 bases are shared with TRBD1. Germline V CDR1 and CDR2: MNHEY, SVGEGT. V shed 6 bases, J shed 14 bases, and the junction held 13 bases outside the gene matches. The CDR3 consists of 14 residues. This CDR3 reads CASSGRSSGTGEFF. The CDR3 nucleotides read TGTGCCAGCAGCGGGAGATCGTCCGGGACAGGGGAGTTCTTC.

This chain links TRBV21-1 with TRBJ1-5; the table calls TRBD1, which could not be checked here. TRBV21-1 is a pseudogene segment. This CDR3 region has 14 residues. The CDR3 loop is CASSTRQGDQPQHF. The CDR3 region has the DNA TGTGCCAGCAGCACCCGACAGGGAGACCAGCCCCAGCATTTT.

The rearrangement uses TRBV11-2 and TRBJ1-4; the D gene is possibly TRBD1 (6 bases). This CDR3 spans 13 amino acids. Germline V CDR1 and CDR2: SGHAT, FQNNGV. Trimming shortened V by 5 bases and J by 6 bases, and 10 bases separated the two germline ends. This CDR3 is CASSPNRDEKLFF. CDR3 in DNA: TGTGCCAGCAGCCCGAACAGGGATGAAAAACTGTTTTTT.

In its sample, this clonotype was seen many times. V and J are TRBV7-2 and TRBJ1-2, with D uncertain. Trimming left V 2 bases short and J 3 bases short, with 7 bases between. CDR3 length equals 13 residues. Germline CDR1 is SGHTA and CDR2 is FQGNSA. The DNA for the CDR3 is TGTGCCAGCAGCTTATTAGCGGACTATGGCTACACCTTC. It is translated as CASSLLADYGYTF.

This clonotype was seen a few times. V usage is TRBV7-9 and J usage is TRBJ2-2, with 7 positions matching TRBD1. V lost 4 bases, J lost 6 bases, and 11 bases stayed unmatched. Germline CDR1 SEHNR, CDR2 FQNEAQ (reference sequence). This CDR3 comprises 16 residues. The CDR3 bases are TGTGCCAGCAGCTCATACAGGGGTCCCACGGCCGGGGAGCTGTTTTTT. As protein: CASSSYRGPTAGELFF.

This clonotype showed up just a few times. V usage is TRBV4-3 and J usage is TRBJ2-3; 10 nucleotides match TRBD2. Germline V gene lookup returns CDR1 LGHNA and CDR2 YSLEER. The CDR3 totals 18 residues. The ends lost 4 bases at V and 1 base at J; junction bases unmatched: 11. The CDR3 region is CASSRPPITSGGTDTQYF. DNA for the CDR3: TGCGCCAGCAGCCGCCCCCCCATTACTAGCGGGGGCACAGATACGCAGTATTTT.

The rearrangement uses TRBV28 and TRBJ1-2; D is possibly TRBD1 (5 bases). Germline V CDR1 and CDR2: MDHEN, SYDVKM. The CDR3 is 16 amino acids. V dropped 3 bases and J dropped 2 bases, with 16 bases sitting between them. The CDR3 DNA sequence: TGTGCCAGCAGTTTGGCGACCGCAGGGCCCAACTATGGCTACACCTTC. Its translation is CASSLATAGPNYGYTF.

A few counts support this clonotype. This rearrangement joins TRBV4-3 to TRBJ1-5, with D maybe TRBD1 (5 bases). Germline CDR1 and CDR2: LGHNA and YSLEER. The CDR3 loop spans 15 amino acids. V was shortened by 0 bases and J by 5 bases, with 11 bases between the two germline ends. The CDR3, as DNA: TGCGCCAGCAGCCAAGAACCAGGGTCCCATCAGCCCCAGCATTTT. Translated: CASSQEPGSHQPQHF.

The chain has TRBV6-2 or TRBV6-3 and TRBJ1-2; D uncertain. Per germline, CDR1 MNHEY and CDR2 SVGEGT. V was shortened by 7 bases and J by 9 bases, with 36 bases between the two germline ends. This CDR3 region has 19 residues. The CDR3: CASTPREGITTMRGFRYTF. The CDR3 coding sequence is TGTGCCAGCACCCCACGGGAGGGAATAACTACTATGAGAGGCTTCCGCTACACCTTC.

This clonotype was detected ten times or more. The V gene is TRBV20-1, the J gene TRBJ2-1; 7 bases are a match to TRBD1. The CDR3 is 15 amino acids. The germline gives CDR1 DFQATT, CDR2 SNEGSKA (reference sequence). The V and J ends lost 1 base and 4 bases, in that order; junction bases with no gene match: 7. DNA of the CDR3: TGCAGTGCTAGAGTATCGGGACAGACATACAATGAGCAGTTCTTC. Amino acid sequence: CSARVSGQTYNEQFF.

The chain links TRBV28 to TRBJ1-1; D is ambiguous. CDR3 length equals 14 residues. Germline CDR1 reads MDHEN; CDR2 reads SYDVKM. V lost 8 bases to trimming and J lost 2 bases, with 15 bases between them. CDR3 amino acids: CASRRPGANTEAFF. The CDR3 region has the DNA TGTGCCAGCCGGCGTCCGGGCGCCAACACTGAAGCTTTCTTT.

This clonotype was observed at least ten times. The chain joins TRBV12-3 or TRBV12-4 to TRBJ2-3; 9 nucleotides match TRBD2. The CDR3 is 15 residues long. The V segment lost 8 bases and the J segment 10 bases; nucleotides outside the gene matches: 16. CDR3 protein: CASGHPAAGGTAQYF. CDR3 bases: TGTGCCAGCGGCCACCCAGCGGCGGGGGGGACGGCGCAGTATTTT.

The chain joins TRBV6-1 to TRBJ1-2; D not resolved. The CDR3 length is 15 residues. Trimming took off 6 bases at V and 4 bases at J, with 18 bases between the two ends. Germline loops: CDR1 MNHNS, CDR2 SASEGT. CDR3 bases: TGTGCCAGCAGAAAGGACCCGGGAACTCCCTATGGCTACACCTTC. It translates to CASRKDPGTPYGYTF.

The chain joins TRBV7-8 to TRBJ2-3, with D unclear. Germline V gene sequence: CDR1 SGHVS, CDR2 FQNEAQ. V was cut by 1 base and J by 2 bases, with 13 bases left in between. The CDR3 covers 16 residues. The CDR3 loop reads CASSLVPRPYTDTQYF. CDR3 coding DNA: TGTGCCAGCAGCTTAGTTCCGCGGCCCTACACAGATACGCAGTATTTT.

V is TRBV6-6 and J is TRBJ2-7; no firm D call. The CDR3 length is 14 residues. Germline V CDR1 and CDR2: MNHNY, SVGAGI (reference sequence). The ends were cut back, 6 bases at V and 2 bases at J, with 14 bases in the middle. The CDR3 spells CASSPPGGPYEQYV. CDR3 DNA sequence: TGTGCCAGCAGCCCACCCGGCGGACCCTACGAGCAGTACGTC.

This clonotype has a count of ten or more. The gene calls are TRBV5-1 and TRBJ2-7; D could derive from TRBD1 or TRBD2 (5 bases each). CDR1 SGHRS and CDR2 YFSETQ come from the germline V gene. This CDR3 spans 12 amino acids. Trimming removed 2 bases at V and 4 bases at J, with 7 bases between. DNA for the CDR3: TGCGCCAGCAGCTTTGGGGGATACGAGCAGTACTTC. Amino acid sequence: CASSFGGYEQYF.